These T cell receptor beta chains were read from a single sample in a study of T cell responses to AZD1222 COVID-19 vaccine. Assay: immunoSEQ multiplex PCR; the TCRdb copy retains only in-frame clones and omits some. The table includes about 120,000 clones, around 90% detected once. The specimen comprised peripheral blood, sampled 28 days after the second AZD1222 dose. These receptor sequences come from an adult who received the AZD1222 COVID-19 vaccine. The CDR3 runs from the conserved cysteine through the conserved F or W. A D gene is named only where the DNA matches it firmly. Not all rows give a size; the values are once, few, many and, for expanded clones, a class.

TRBJ2-6 | - | - | TRBV29-1 | CSVDFVGANVLTF | TGCAGCGTTGATTTTGTTGGGGCCAACGTCCTGACTTTC
TRBJ2-3 | - | - | TRBV7-2 | CASSLQQGTDTQYF | TGTGCCAGCAGCTTACAACAGGGCACAGATACGCAGTATTTT
TRBJ2-1 | - | - | TRBV19 | CASSIGQKLYNEQFF | TGTGCCAGTAGTATAGGACAGAAACTTTACAATGAGCAGTTCTTC
TRBJ1-6 | - | - | TRBV3-1/TRBV3-2 | CASSQREGTGNSPLHF | TGTGCCAGCAGCCAAAGGGAGGGGACGGGGAATTCACCCCTCCACTTT
TRBJ1-2 | - | - | TRBV2 | CASSESPVPGPHGYTF | TGTGCCAGCAGTGAATCCCCCGTGCCAGGACCGCATGGCTACACCTTC
TRBJ2-3 | - | TRBD2 | TRBV4-3 | CASSQEVGGGDLFQSSTDTQYF | TGCGCCAGCAGCCAAGAAGTTGGCGGGGGGGACTTATTCCAGTCTAGCACAGATACGCAGTATTTT
TRBJ2-7 | - | - | TRBV5-1 | CASRSFSSYEQYF | TGCGCCAGCAGGAGTTTCAGCTCCTACGAGCAGTACTTC
TRBJ2-1 | - | - | TRBV11-2 | CASSLAPLASHNEQFF | TGTGCCAGCAGCTTAGCCCCCCTAGCGAGCCACAATGAGCAGTTCTTC
TRBJ2-5 | - | TRBD2 | TRBV15 | CATSRVGGGAWETQYF | TGTGCCACCAGCAGAGTCGGCGGGGGGGCTTGGGAGACCCAGTACTTC
TRBJ2-7 | - | TRBD1 | TRBV27 | CASSLGRTGGVEQYF | TGTGCCAGCAGTTTAGGAAGGACAGGGGGCGTCGAGCAGTACTTC
TRBJ2-7 | many | - | TRBV4-3 | CASSQEIGEAYEQYF | TGCGCCAGCAGCCAAGAGATAGGTGAGGCCTACGAGCAGTACTTC
TRBJ2-3 | - | - | TRBV27 | CASSSPGEPTDTQYF | TGTGCCAGCAGTTCACCAGGGGAACCCACAGATACGCAGTATTTT
TRBJ2-7 | - | - | TRBV11-2 | CASSFFRGEQYF | TGTGCCAGCAGCTTTTTCCGTGGCGAGCAGTACTTC
TRBJ2-2 | - | TRBD2 | TRBV3-1/TRBV3-2 | CASNQGLAGANTGELFF | TGTGCCAGCAACCAGGGACTAGCGGGGGCCAACACCGGGGAGCTGTTTTTT
TRBJ1-5 | - | - | TRBV3-1/TRBV3-2 | CASSSTTRNDQPQHF | TGTGCCAGCAGCTCTACAACTCGGAACGATCAGCCCCAGCATTTT
TRBJ2-7 | - | - | TRBV27 | CASSPRGLLVQQYF | TGTGCCAGCAGTCCACGAGGACTTTTGGTGCAGCAGTACTTC
TRBJ2-3 | once | - | TRBV7-2 | CASSLGINTDTQYF | TGTGCCAGCAGCTTAGGAATAAACACAGATACGCAGTATTTT
TRBJ2-5 | - | TRBD2 | TRBV19 | CASSLLGLTGQETQYF | TGTGCCAGTAGCCTCCTGGGACTAACTGGGCAAGAGACCCAGTACTTC
TRBJ2-3 | - | - | TRBV10-3 | CATAQGGPPDTQYF | TGTGCCACCGCCCAGGGGGGGCCTCCAGATACGCAGTATTTT
TRBJ1-1 | - | TRBD1 | TRBV5-6 | CASSLVRGLGGEAFF | TGTGCCAGCAGCTTGGTCAGGGGGCTAGGGGGTGAAGCTTTCTTT
TRBJ1-1 | - | - | TRBV7-2 | CASTFLGGSTEAFF | TGTGCCAGCACCTTTCTGGGAGGAAGCACTGAAGCTTTCTTT
TRBJ1-2 | - | - | TRBV4-1 | CASRRIRAYGYTF | TGCGCCAGTCGGAGGATACGGGCCTATGGCTACACCTTC
TRBJ1-2 | - | TRBD1 | TRBV3-1/TRBV3-2 | CASSQAGTGNYGYTF | TGTGCCAGCAGCCAAGCCGGGACAGGAAACTATGGCTACACCTTC
TRBJ2-7 | - | TRBD1 | TRBV5-1 | CASSSQTGTGSYEQYF | TGCGCCAGCAGCTCACAGACAGGGACCGGCTCCTACGAGCAGTACTTC
TRBJ2-7 | - | TRBD2 | TRBV12-3/TRBV12-4 | CASGTSVQYF | TGTGCCAGCGGGACTAGTGTGCAGTACTTC
TRBJ1-2 | - | - | TRBV7-8 | CASSSGAQPHYGYTF | TGTGCCAGCAGCTCTGGGGCACAGCCACACTATGGCTACACCTTC
TRBJ2-7 | many | TRBD1 | TRBV4-1 | CASSQGTGTYEQYF | TGCGCCAGCAGCCAAGGGACAGGGACCTACGAGCAGTACTTC
TRBJ1-6 | - | - | TRBV2 | CASRESSLALHF | TGTGCCAGCAGGGAATCCTCGTTGGCCCTCCACTTT
TRBJ2-1 | - | TRBD2 | TRBV2 | CASSGERGAALNEQFF | TGTGCCAGCAGTGGCGAGCGGGGGGCGGCCCTCAATGAGCAGTTCTTC
TRBJ2-7 | - | - | TRBV19 | CASSVTGTPAGEQYF | TGTGCCAGTAGTGTTACCGGGACTCCCGCGGGGGAGCAGTACTTC
TRBJ1-5 | once | TRBD1 | TRBV6-6 | CASSMDRVFDQPQHF | TGTGCCAGCAGTATGGACAGGGTGTTTGATCAGCCCCAGCATTTT
TRBJ2-7 | - | TRBD2 | TRBV19 | CASSMWRGGRFYEQYF | TGTGCCAGTAGTATGTGGCGGGGGGGGAGGTTCTACGAGCAGTACTTC
TRBJ1-3 | - | - | TRBV7-9 | CASSQDGNTIYF | TGTGCCAGCAGCCAGGACGGAAACACCATATATTTT
TRBJ1-4 | - | - | TRBV7-9 | CASAEGTDEKLFF | TGTGCCAGCGCCGAGGGCACGGATGAAAAACTGTTTTTT
TRBJ1-2 | - | - | TRBV4-1 | CASSPMVNYGYTF | TGCGCCAGCAGCCCAATGGTTAACTATGGCTACACCTTC
TRBJ2-7 | - | TRBD2 | TRBV9 | CASSVEAGGLGEQYF | TGTGCCAGCAGCGTAGAAGCGGGGGGGCTGGGCGAGCAGTACTTC
TRBJ2-1 | - | TRBD1 | TRBV18 | CASSLGQGGSNEQFF | TGTGCCAGCTCCTTAGGACAGGGGGGATCCAATGAGCAGTTCTTC
TRBJ2-5 | - | - | TRBV18 | CASSPARASLVETQYF | TGTGCCAGCTCACCAGCTCGGGCTAGTCTAGTTGAGACCCAGTACTTC
TRBJ2-1 | - | - | TRBV6-5 | CASTRDNEQFF | TGTGCCAGCACCAGAGACAATGAGCAGTTCTTC
TRBJ2-1 | - | - | TRBV3-1/TRBV3-2 | CASSLEGSLGQFF | TGTGCCAGCAGCCTGGAAGGTAGCCTGGGGCAGTTCTTC
TRBJ2-7 | - | TRBD2 | TRBV4-3 | CASSQGPPTSGGAHEQYF | TGCGCCAGCAGCCAAGGCCCCCCGACTAGCGGGGGGGCCCACGAGCAGTACTTC
TRBJ2-7 | - | TRBD1 | TRBV6-5 | CASSYRDRGYEQYF | TGTGCCAGCAGTTATCGGGACAGGGGATACGAGCAGTACTTC
TRBJ2-2 | - | - | TRBV20-1 | CSARSGELFF | TGCAGTGCTAGATCCGGGGAGCTGTTTTTT
TRBJ2-3 | - | TRBD2 | TRBV4-2 | CASSQDGTSGDTQYF | TGTGCCAGCAGCCAAGATGGGACTAGCGGAGATACGCAGTATTTT
TRBJ2-7 | - | - | TRBV19 | CASSRDLTSYEQYF | TGTGCCAGTAGTAGGGACCTTACCTCCTACGAGCAGTACTTC
TRBJ2-7 | - | - | TRBV7-6 | CASSPRLAGTYEQYF | TGTGCCAGCAGCCCCCGTCTAGCAGGGACCTACGAGCAGTACTTC
TRBJ1-2 | - | TRBD1 | TRBV10-3 | CAISGVRQGVSTNYGYTF | TGTGCCATCAGTGGGGTTAGGCAGGGGGTGTCAACTAACTATGGCTACACCTTC
TRBJ2-2 | - | TRBD1 | TRBV7-9 | CASSLVGQGDTGELFF | TGTGCCAGCAGCTTAGTGGGACAGGGGGACACCGGGGAGCTGTTTTTT